This T cell receptor beta chain originates from a study of OX40 agonist ivuxolimab in advanced cancers. Turning to the study itself: Ivuxolimab, an agonist antibody against OX40 (CD134), was given to patients. Findings and limits, study-wide: CD8+ T cells (on average) carried more expanded clones than CD4+ T cells. The study did not work out the antigen specificity of the expanded peripheral T cells.

As for this clone: Its antigen remains unidentified.

Baseline was the first blood sampling point, followed by cycle 4 day 1 and cycle 7 day 1. The CDR3 loop spans 13 amino acids. Deletions cut 3 bases from V and 10 bases from J, with 13 bases between. Per the germline V gene, CDR1 is SGHTA and CDR2 is FQGNSA. Clones were sequenced by immunoSEQ multiplex PCR, and TCRdb holds only the in-frame ones, with some missing. Counted here are roughly 61,000 clones, about nine tenths occurring once; the ten biggest clones make up around 25%. The chain joins TRBV7-2 to TRBJ1-5; tentatively, D is TRBD1 (5 bases). This sample comprised CD4+ or CD8+ T cells sorted from blood, obtained in a trial of the OX40 agonist ivuxolimab. This TCR was sampled from an adult with an advanced solid tumor such as melanoma, head and neck, liver or kidney cancer. DNA for the CDR3: TGTGCCAGCAGCTTCGGGGCGTCGAAACCCCAGCATTTT. This sequence encodes CASSFGASKPQHF.